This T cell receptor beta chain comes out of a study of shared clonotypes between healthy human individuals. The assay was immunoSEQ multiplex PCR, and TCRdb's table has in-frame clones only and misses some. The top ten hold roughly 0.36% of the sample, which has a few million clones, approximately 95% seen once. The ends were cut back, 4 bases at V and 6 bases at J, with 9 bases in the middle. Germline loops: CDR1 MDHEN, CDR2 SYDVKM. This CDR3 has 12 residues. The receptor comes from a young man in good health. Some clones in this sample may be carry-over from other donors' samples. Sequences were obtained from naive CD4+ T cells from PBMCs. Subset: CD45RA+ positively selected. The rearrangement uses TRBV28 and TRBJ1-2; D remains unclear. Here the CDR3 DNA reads TGTGCCAGCAGTTGGGCGAGGAATGGCTACACCTTC. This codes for CASSWARNGYTF.